This entry describes one T cell receptor beta chain. Sequencing was performed with immunoSEQ multiplex PCR; in TCRdb, only in-frame clones are kept and a portion is missing. The sample holds roughly 130,000 clones; roughly 90% are singletons and the top ten take around 8.9%. The data were obtained in a study of control samples from healthy donors and cancer patients. The CDR3 extends over 16 amino acids. The germline V and J ends were trimmed by 3 bases and 4 bases, with 13 bases remaining between them. Germline V lookup: CDR1 MNHEY, CDR2 SMNVEV (reference sequence). The chain recombines TRBV27 with TRBJ1-6; TRBD1 might be the D (5 bases). The receptor was derived from a man between 18 and 29 years old in good health. Sequenced input: blood. In DNA form, the CDR3 reads TGTGCCAGCAGTTTCTTGACAGTCAGATATAATTCACCCCTCCACTTT. Amino acid sequence: CASSFLTVRYNSPLHF.